This entry features one T cell receptor beta chain sequence. Its specific antigen is unknown. No per-base quality is available; no much larger clone lies one base away. This sample is drawn from a study of blood T cell repertoires in COVID-19 (dated by TCRdb to the early 2020s). Some background on the complete study: Samples covering the acute and convalescent phases of COVID-19 were provided by collaborators in the United States, Italy and Spain. The prospective study material was composed of cDNA or gDNA derived from T cells, B-cell-depleted T cells, or PBMCs. Deeply sampled blood TCRbeta repertoires from subjects exposed to, actively infected with, or recovered from COVID-19 were included in the dataset. The repertoires were made available in a free public database intended to serve as a resource for research on the immune response to SARS-CoV-2. The samples were drawn from the first 160 participants of the ongoing ImmuneRACE study and from about 1,200 subjects provided by 6 global collaborators. Sample metadata almost always included a de-identified subject ID, COVID-19 status, age in years and sex. Where available, HLA class I and class II types were taken from metadata supplied by the sample provider and were not determined by assay-based typing.

V and J are truncated by 7 bases and 0 bases respectively, leaving an intervening sequence of 13 bases. Spanning cysteine to phenylalanine, the CDR3 consists of 14 amino acids. CDR3 DNA is the only sequence kept; it has 42 bases, read in frame from the first base. According to the germline V gene, CDR1 reads MDHEN and CDR2 reads SYDVKM. One collaborating source in Seattle enrolled patients during active infection and followed them longitudinally through the course of disease. Whole blood was collected in K2EDTA tubes by collaborating institutions according to the institutions' own protocols. Collaborator samples were shipped for TCRbeta analysis as frozen whole blood, isolated PBMCs, or DNA extracted from either sample type. General study outcomes and caveats: How much clinical and demographic metadata was included differed by source and by participant, and the metadata was provided uncurated.

TCRbeta CDR3 regions were amplified from genomic DNA by means of the immunoSEQ Assay, a bias-controlled multiplex PCR. Processing in the source paper ran as follows. Nucleated cell counts per sample were estimated from amplification of reference gene primers within the assay. Sequence reads were collapsed and filtered to measure the absolute abundance of every unique TCRbeta CDR3 rearrangement. For each sample, productive Simpson clonality was calculated as the square root of Simpson's diversity index across productive rearrangements. What TCRdb holds here is the immuneACCESS table cut down to in-frame rearrangements. Part of the clones is not present; checked against another copy, under half of the missing clones reflect an unresolved V gene, and the others are unexplained. For V, J and clone size, that table is used; D and trimming come from the DNA. Present in this sample are about 180,000 clones, roughly 89% of which were seen just once. In total, the top ten clones hold 9.5% to 15% of the sample.

The material sequenced was peripheral blood. The sequence came from a woman aged 70 to 79 with COVID-19, enrolled during active disease. The V gene is TRBV28 and the J gene is TRBJ2-7, and perhaps TRBD2 as D gene, on 5 matching bases. The CDR3 is CASMWVGSSYEQYF. The nucleotide sequence reads as follows: TGTGCCAGCATGTGGGTGGGGAGCTCCTACGAGCAGTACTTC.